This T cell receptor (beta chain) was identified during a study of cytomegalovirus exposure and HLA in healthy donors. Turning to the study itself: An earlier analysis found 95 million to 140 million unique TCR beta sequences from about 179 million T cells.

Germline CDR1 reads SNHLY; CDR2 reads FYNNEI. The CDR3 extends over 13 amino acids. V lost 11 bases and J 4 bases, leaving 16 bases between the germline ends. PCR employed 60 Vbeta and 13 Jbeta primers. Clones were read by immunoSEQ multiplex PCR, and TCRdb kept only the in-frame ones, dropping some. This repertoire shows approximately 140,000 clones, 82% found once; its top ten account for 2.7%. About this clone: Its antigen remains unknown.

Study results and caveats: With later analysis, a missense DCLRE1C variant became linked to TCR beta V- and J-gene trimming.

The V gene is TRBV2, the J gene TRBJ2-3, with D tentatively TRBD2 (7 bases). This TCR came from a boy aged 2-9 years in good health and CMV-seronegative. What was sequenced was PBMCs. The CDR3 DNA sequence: TGTGCCCGAGAGGGGGGGGGTTCAGATACGCAGTATTTT. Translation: CAREGGGSDTQYF.